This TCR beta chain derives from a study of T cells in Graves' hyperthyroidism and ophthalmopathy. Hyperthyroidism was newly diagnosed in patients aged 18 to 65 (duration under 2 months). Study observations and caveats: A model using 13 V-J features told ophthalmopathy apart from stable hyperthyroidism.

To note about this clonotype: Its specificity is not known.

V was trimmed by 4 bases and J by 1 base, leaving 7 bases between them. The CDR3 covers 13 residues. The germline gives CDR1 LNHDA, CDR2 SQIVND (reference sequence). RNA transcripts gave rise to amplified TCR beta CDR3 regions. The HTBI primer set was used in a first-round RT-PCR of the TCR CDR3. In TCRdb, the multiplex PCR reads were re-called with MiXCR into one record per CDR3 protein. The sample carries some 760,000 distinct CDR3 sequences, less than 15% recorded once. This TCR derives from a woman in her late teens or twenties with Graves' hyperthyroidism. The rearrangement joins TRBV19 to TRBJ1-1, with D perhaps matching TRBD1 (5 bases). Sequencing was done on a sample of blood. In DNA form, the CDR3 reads TGTGCCAGTAGTACAGGGCGGAACACTGAAGCTTTCTTT. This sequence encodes CASSTGRNTEAFF.